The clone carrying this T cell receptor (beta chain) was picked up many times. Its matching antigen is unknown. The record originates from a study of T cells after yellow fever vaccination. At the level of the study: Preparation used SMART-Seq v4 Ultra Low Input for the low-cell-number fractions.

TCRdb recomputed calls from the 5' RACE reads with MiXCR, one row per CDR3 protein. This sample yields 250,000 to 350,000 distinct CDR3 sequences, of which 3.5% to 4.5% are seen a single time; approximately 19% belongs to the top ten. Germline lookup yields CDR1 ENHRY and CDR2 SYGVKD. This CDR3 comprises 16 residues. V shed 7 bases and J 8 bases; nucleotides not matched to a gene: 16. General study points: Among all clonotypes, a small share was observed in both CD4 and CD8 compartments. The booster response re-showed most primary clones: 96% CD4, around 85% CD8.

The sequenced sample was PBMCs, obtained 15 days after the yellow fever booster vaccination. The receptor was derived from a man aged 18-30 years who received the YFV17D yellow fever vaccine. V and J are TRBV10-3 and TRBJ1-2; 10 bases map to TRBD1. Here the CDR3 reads CAINTGTGDFQGGYTF. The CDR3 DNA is TGTGCCATCAACACCGGGACAGGGGACTTTCAGGGCGGCTACACCTTC.